Here is one TCR beta chain with its context. The sample originates from a study of OX40 agonist ivuxolimab in advanced cancers. Autoimmune disease history or systemic immunosuppression led to patients being barred. The repertoire was sequenced with immunoSEQ multiplex PCR; TCRdb's copy has only in-frame clones and lacks some. In the table there are almost 85,000 clones, over 85% of which are singletons. Trimming took off 5 bases at V and 9 bases at J, with 14 bases between the two ends. The CDR3 is 12 residues long. Looked up from germline, CDR1 is MNHEY and CDR2 is SVGAGI. This receptor was obtained from an adult with an advanced solid tumor such as melanoma, head and neck, liver or kidney cancer. Source: CD4+ or CD8+ T cells sorted from blood, taken in a trial of the OX40 agonist ivuxolimab. The rearrangement joins TRBV6-5 to TRBJ2-7, with a tentative D call TRBD1 (6 bases). The DNA of the CDR3 is TGTGCCAGCAGTGTGGGGACAACGGGGCAGTACTTC. It is translated as CASSVGTTGQYF.